A single sample is the source of the 8 T cell receptor beta chains below, sequenced in a study of blood T cell repertoires in COVID-19. Data came from immunoSEQ multiplex PCR; TCRdb stores just in-frame clones and leaves some out. The sample includes 150,000 to 190,000 clones, approximately 85% of them seen just once. The sample consisted of peripheral blood. The receptors here all came from an older woman with COVID-19, enrolled during active disease.

This sequence joins TRBV6-5 and TRBJ1-1; 7 nucleotides match TRBD1. The ends lost 6 bases at V and 2 bases at J; junction bases unmatched: 6. The CDR3 has 14 residues. Germline lookup yields CDR1 MNHEY and CDR2 SVGAGI. The CDR3 protein is CASRAGTANTEAFF. CDR3 nucleotides: TGTGCCAGCAGAGCCGGGACAGCCAACACTGAAGCTTTCTTT.

This clone was seen a single time. The chain carries TRBV7-9 and TRBJ1-6; 7 nucleotides match TRBD1. The V gene's germline CDR1 is SEHNR and CDR2 FQNEAQ (reference sequence). This CDR3 is built from 15 residues. V shed 6 bases and J 9 bases; nucleotides not matched to a gene: 11. The CDR3: CASSPTGLGGSPLHF. For the CDR3, the DNA is TGTGCCAGCAGTCCGACAGGGTTGGGGGGTTCACCCCTCCACTTT. The full variable domain, with the rest looked up from reference TRBV7-9 and TRBJ1-6, is DTGVSQNPRHKITKRGQNVTFRCDPISEHNRLYWYRQTLGQGPEFLTYFQNEAQLEKSRLLSDRFSAERPKGSFSTLEIQRTEQGDSAMYLCASSPTGLGGSPLHFGNGTRLTVT.

The rearrangement uses TRBV3-1 (or the pseudogene TRBV3-2) and TRBJ2-1; 9 bases are shared with TRBD1. CDR3 length equals 14 residues. The ends lost 4 bases at V and 6 bases at J; junction bases unmatched: 4. The V gene's germline CDR1 is LGHDT and CDR2 YNNKEL (reference sequence). DNA for the CDR3: TGTGCCAGCAGCCGGACAGGGGAGGTCAATGAGCAGTTCTTC. Translated: CASSRTGEVNEQFF.

V and J are TRBV6-5 and TRBJ1-1; possibly TRBD1 for D (5 bases). This CDR3 is 13 amino acids long. V lost 4 bases and J 5 bases, leaving 11 bases between the germline ends. Germline loops: CDR1 MNHEY, CDR2 SVGAGI. The CDR3 DNA sequence: TGTGCCAGCAGTTTTGACAGAGCAACTGAAGCTTTCTTT. It is translated as CASSFDRATEAFF.

The sample holds a few counts of this clone. The rearrangement joins TRBV5-1 to TRBJ1-1, with D uncertain. CDR1 is SGHRS and CDR2 is YFSETQ in the germline V gene. V lost 5 bases and J 2 bases, leaving 13 bases between the germline ends. This CDR3 is built from 14 residues. The CDR3 DNA is TGCGCCAGCAGTTTTGAACTACCCAACACTGAAGCTTTCTTT. Protein sequence: CASSFELPNTEAFF.

The chain carries TRBV19 and TRBJ1-5; 9 bases are shared with TRBD1. Germline V lookup: CDR1 LNHDA, CDR2 SQIVND (reference sequence). Unmatched junction bases numbered 7, after V lost 3 bases and J lost 7 bases. CDR3 length: 15 residues. CDR3 residues: CASSIWGQGGQPQHF. CDR3 nucleotides: TGTGCCAGTAGTATTTGGGGACAGGGCGGGCAGCCCCAGCATTTT. The whole variable domain, remainder taken from reference TRBV19 and TRBJ1-5, is DGGITQSPKYLFRKEGQNVTLSCEQNLNHDAMYWYRQDPGQGLRLIYYSQIVNDFQKGDIAEGYSVSREKKESFPLTVTSAQKNPTAFYLCASSIWGQGGQPQHFGDGTRLSIL.

The V gene is TRBV5-8, the J gene TRBJ2-3; the D gene is possibly TRBD2 (6 bases). CDR1 SGHTS and CDR2 YDEGEE come from the germline V gene. Deletions cut 4 bases from V and 2 bases from J, with 11 bases between. The CDR3 contains 14 residues. The CDR3 DNA reads TGTGCCAGCAGCATGGGGGACTCCACAGATACGCAGTATTTT. This translates into CASSMGDSTDTQYF.

V and J are TRBV6-6 and TRBJ1-5; the match to TRBD1 covers 7 bases. Germline V lookup: CDR1 MNHNY, CDR2 SVGAGI (reference sequence). After removal of 6 bases from V and 1 base from J, the junction contained 3 bases not matched to a gene. The CDR3 runs to 14 residues. CDR3 loop: CASSLQGSNQPQHF. CDR3 sequence (DNA): TGTGCCAGCAGCCTACAGGGGAGCAATCAGCCCCAGCATTTT.